This record looks at one TCR delta chain sequence and its context. There are a few counts of this clone. Which antigen it targets is not known. No much larger clone is present one base from it, and per-base qualities are unavailable. The CDR3 runs 24 amino acids, cysteine and phenylalanine included. The retained sequence is limited to the CDR3, 72 bases, with the frame set at the first base. CDR1 and CDR2 (TSWWSYY, QGS) derive from the germline V gene. V has 0 bases trimmed and J has 0 bases trimmed; junction bases matching no gene number 27. The record originates from a study of human gamma delta and Vdelta1 T cells (dated by TCRdb to 2016 to 2019). Background for the entire study: In this study, the researchers looked at Delta One T cells, which are Vd1+ gamma-delta T cells, to see how well they work as cytotoxic effectors against acute myeloid leukemia.

Libraries were built with PCR. The data were produced on an Illumina MiSeq. After TCRdb called clones again from the public reads with CATT, rows with identical DNA were merged. This sample comprises several thousand delta-chain clones, roughly 40% of them detected only once. Jointly, the top ten make up about 6.4% of the sample. Study-level results and caveats: Polyclonality and broad cytotoxic targeting of acute myeloid leukemia were reported for Delta One T cells.

The source is a human donor in good health. The sequence links TRDV1 to TRDJ1, with TRDD3 matching 8 junction bases. Source material: Vdelta1 gamma-delta T cells from blood grown in culture (DOT cells). This specimen's cell subset or site label, per the study, means: Delta One T cells, in vitro expanded/differentiated Vd1+ gamma-delta T cells. The CDR3: CALGELTNTTGSYWGVSDTDKLIF. The DNA reads TGTGCTCTTGGGGAACTAACCAACACTACCGGTTCTTACTGGGGGGTAAGTGACACCGATAAACTCATCTTT.